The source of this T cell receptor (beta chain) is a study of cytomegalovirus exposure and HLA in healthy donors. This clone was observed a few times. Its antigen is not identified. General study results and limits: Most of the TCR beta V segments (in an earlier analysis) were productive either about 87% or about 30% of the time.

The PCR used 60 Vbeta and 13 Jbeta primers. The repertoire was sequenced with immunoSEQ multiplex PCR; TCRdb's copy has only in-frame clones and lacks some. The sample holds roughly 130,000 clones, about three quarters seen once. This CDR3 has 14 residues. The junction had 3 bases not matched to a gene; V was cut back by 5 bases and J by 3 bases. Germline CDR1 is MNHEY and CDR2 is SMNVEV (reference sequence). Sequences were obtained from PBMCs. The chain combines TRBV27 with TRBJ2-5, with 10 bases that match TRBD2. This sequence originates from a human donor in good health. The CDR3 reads CASSLAGAKETQYF. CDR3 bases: TGTGCCAGCAGTCTAGCGGGGGCTAAAGAGACCCAGTACTTC.